These T cell receptor beta chains were read from a single sample in a study of blood T cell repertoires in COVID-19. Produced via immunoSEQ multiplex PCR; TCRdb's table is partial and in-frame only. The profile shows under 200,000 clones, more than 65% of them singletons. The sample taken for sequencing was PBMCs or T cells enriched from blood (not recorded which). The receptors were sampled from a man aged 55 to 70 who had recovered from COVID-19. The CDR3 runs from the conserved cysteine through the conserved F or W. D genes are given only for firm matches. Clone sizes are given selectively: once, few, many, or a class where the clone is expanded.

abundance,d_gene,v_gene,len,j_gene,CDR3aa,CDR3nt
few,TRBD1,TRBV28,16,TRBJ1-5,CASRHPGTVKDQPQHF,TGTGCCAGTAGACATCCCGGGACAGTTAAGGATCAGCCCCAGCATTTT
.,.,TRBV30,13,TRBJ1-5,CAWSEKEDRPQHF,TGTGCCTGGAGTGAGAAGGAAGACAGGCCCCAGCATTTT
.,TRBD1,TRBV5-1,16,TRBJ1-1,CASSTQGANSNTEAFF,TGCGCCAGCAGCACCCAGGGGGCAAACTCGAACACTGAAGCTTTCTTT
.,.,TRBV20-1,11,TRBJ1-4,CSVFNLDRQSF,TGCAGTGTTTTCAACCTCGACAGACAGAGCTTT
.,.,TRBV11-1,13,TRBJ1-5,CASSEQGNQPQHF,TGTGCCAGCAGTGAACAGGGTAATCAGCCCCAGCATTTT
many,TRBD2,TRBV3-1/TRBV3-2,16,TRBJ2-3,CASSQDRGLATDTQYF,TGTGCCAGCAGCCAAGATCGGGGACTAGCCACAGATACGCAGTATTTT
.,TRBD2,TRBV27,15,TRBJ2-7,CASSSLIAGGVEQYF,TGTGCCAGCAGTTCCCTTATAGCGGGGGGGGTTGAGCAGTACTTC
few,.,TRBV18,14,TRBJ1-4,CASSPATNNEKLFF,TGTGCCAGCTCACCGGCAACTAATAATGAAAAACTGTTTTTT
.,.,TRBV4-1,15,TRBJ1-2,CASSQDPIRDYGYTF,TGCGCCAGCAGCCAAGATCCAATCCGGGACTATGGCTACACCTTC
.,TRBD1,TRBV7-2,16,TRBJ2-6,CASSTNDRVGANVLTF,TGTGCCAGCAGCACCAACGACAGGGTTGGGGCCAACGTCCTGACTTTC
.,.,TRBV5-6,14,TRBJ1-1,CATRRAGLTLEAFF,TGTGCCACCCGGAGGGCAGGGCTTACCCTTGAAGCTTTCTTT
.,TRBD1,TRBV27,14,TRBJ1-2,CASSFRQGVSGYTF,TGTGCCAGCAGTTTTAGGCAGGGGGTGAGTGGCTACACCTTC
.,.,TRBV5-1,16,TRBJ1-5,CASSLAGIGSNQPQHF,TGCGCCAGCAGCTTGGCGGGGATAGGGAGCAATCAGCCCCAGCATTTT
.,TRBD2,TRBV3-1/TRBV3-2,15,TRBJ2-1,CASSLQRGGGNEQFF,TGTGCCAGCAGCCTCCAGCGGGGGGGAGGTAATGAGCAGTTCTTC
.,TRBD1,TRBV6-4,15,TRBJ1-1,CASSARTGPNTEAFF,TGTGCCAGCAGTGCCAGGACAGGGCCGAACACTGAAGCTTTCTTT
.,.,TRBV18,15,TRBJ2-5,CASSPLPENRETQYF,TGTGCCAGCTCACCGTTGCCTGAGAATCGGGAGACCCAGTACTTC
.,TRBD1,TRBV28,13,TRBJ1-1,CASSLQGAASAFF,TGTGCCAGCAGTTTACAGGGGGCTGCTTCGGCTTTCTTT
.,TRBD2,TRBV7-9,18,TRBJ2-5,CASSPRVERGGGQETQYF,TGTGCCAGCAGCCCAAGGGTGGAGCGGGGGGGCGGACAAGAGACCCAGTACTTC
.,.,TRBV28,14,TRBJ1-2,CASSLGAKDYGYTF,TGTGCCAGCAGTTTAGGGGCCAAGGACTATGGCTACACCTTC
.,.,TRBV19,14,TRBJ1-1,CASSTGAGNTEAFF,TGTGCCAGTAGTACAGGGGCGGGGAACACTGAAGCTTTCTTT
.,.,TRBV15,15,TRBJ1-2,CATSEQGTINYGYTF,TGTGCCACCAGCGAACAGGGTACTATCAACTATGGCTACACCTTC
.,.,TRBV24-1,15,TRBJ2-2,CATGIDGGNTGELFF,TGTGCCACCGGGATTGACGGGGGGAACACCGGGGAGCTGTTTTTT
.,TRBD1,TRBV24-1,17,TRBJ2-1,CATSDIRQGWRDNEQFF,TGTGCCACCAGTGATATCCGACAGGGGTGGAGGGACAATGAGCAGTTCTTC
.,TRBD2,TRBV30,16,TRBJ2-1,CAWSVQLAGGRREQFF,TGTGCCTGGAGTGTACAACTAGCGGGGGGCCGAAGGGAGCAGTTCTTC
.,.,TRBV3-1/TRBV3-2,14,TRBJ1-2,CASSQVNAGYGYTF,TGTGCCAGCAGCCAAGTTAACGCGGGCTATGGCTACACCTTC
once,TRBD2,TRBV9,15,TRBJ2-5,CASSREAGEEGAQYF,TGTGCCAGCAGTAGAGAAGCGGGAGAGGAAGGGGCCCAGTACTTC
.,.,TRBV29-1,12,TRBJ1-3,CSVGLAGNTIYF,TGCAGCGTCGGACTCGCGGGAAACACCATATATTTT
.,TRBD1,TRBV9,16,TRBJ1-3,CASSVYDRGAGNTIYF,TGTGCCAGCAGCGTCTACGACAGGGGAGCTGGAAACACCATATATTTT
once,TRBD1,TRBV19,15,TRBJ1-5,CASPRRQGWDQPQHF,TGTGCCAGCCCCCGACGACAGGGCTGGGATCAGCCCCAGCATTTT
.,TRBD1,TRBV6-5,14,TRBJ2-7,CASSVDRGDYEQYF,TGTGCCAGCAGCGTGGACAGGGGAGACTACGAGCAGTACTTC
.,TRBD1,TRBV24-1,16,TRBJ2-5,CATSDMGQGTQETQYF,TGTGCCACCAGTGATATGGGACAGGGAACCCAAGAGACCCAGTACTTC
.,TRBD1,TRBV2,19,TRBJ2-7,CASSEWLAFGTGTSYEQYF,TGTGCCAGCAGTGAATGGTTAGCGTTCGGGACAGGGACCTCCTACGAGCAGTACTTC
.,TRBD1,TRBV18,17,TRBJ2-2,CASSNDGTGMNTGELFF,TGTGCCAGCTCGAACGACGGGACAGGGATGAACACCGGGGAGCTGTTTTTT
.,.,TRBV2,13,TRBJ1-5,CASSARVNQPQHF,TGTGCCAGCAGTGCCAGGGTGAATCAGCCCCAGCATTTT
.,.,TRBV19,16,TRBJ1-5,CASSMENWAGNQPQHF,TGTGCCAGTAGTATGGAGAATTGGGCAGGGAATCAGCCCCAGCATTTT
once,TRBD2,TRBV7-3,15,TRBJ2-2,CASGRSGGNTGELFF,TGTGCCAGCGGCCGAAGCGGGGGAAACACCGGGGAGCTGTTTTTT
.,TRBD2,TRBV3-1/TRBV3-2,15,TRBJ2-3,CASSQGTSITDTQYF,TGTGCCAGCAGCCAAGGGACTAGCATCACAGATACGCAGTATTTT
.,TRBD1,TRBV5-1,15,TRBJ2-2,CASSWGTVGTGELFF,TGCGCCAGCAGCTGGGGGACAGTCGGCACCGGGGAGCTGTTTTTT
few,.,TRBV5-1,13,TRBJ1-1,CASSFAGNTEAFF,TGCGCCAGCAGCTTCGCAGGGAACACTGAAGCTTTCTTT
.,.,TRBV27,13,TRBJ1-2,CASRTTGTYGYTF,TGTGCCAGCAGGACAACAGGGACCTATGGCTACACCTTC
.,TRBD1,TRBV19,13,TRBJ1-3,CATHRSRGNTIYF,TGTGCCACCCACCGGTCCAGGGGGAACACCATATATTTT
.,TRBD2,TRBV9,16,TRBJ2-5,CASSVALAGDQETQYF,TGTGCCAGCAGCGTAGCCCTAGCGGGGGACCAAGAGACCCAGTACTTC
.,TRBD2,TRBV28,19,TRBJ2-3,CASSALRASGLRSTDTQYF,TGTGCCAGCAGTGCTCTCCGGGCTAGCGGACTCCGTAGCACAGATACGCAGTATTTT
.,.,TRBV19,14,TRBJ1-4,CASSMSQGSEKLFF,TGTGCCAGTAGTATGTCGCAGGGTAGCGAAAAACTGTTTTTT
many,.,TRBV7-8,17,TRBJ1-6,CASSLEEAGARNSPLHF,TGTGCCAGCAGCTTAGAGGAGGCAGGGGCTCGAAATTCACCCCTCCACTTT
.,.,TRBV29-1,16,TRBJ2-5,CSAAYRDPRAGETQYF,TGCAGCGCCGCCTACCGGGACCCCAGAGCGGGAGAGACCCAGTACTTC
few,TRBD1,TRBV28,15,TRBJ2-7,CASSNNRGRALEQYF,TGTGCCAGCAGTAATAACAGGGGGCGGGCTTTGGAGCAGTACTTC
few,TRBD2,TRBV4-1,17,TRBJ2-1,CASSQDPRRGRENEQFF,TGCGCCAGCAGCCAAGACCCAAGGCGCGGGAGGGAAAATGAGCAGTTCTTC
few,.,TRBV6-5,15,TRBJ2-1,CASSPRAGLNNEQFF,TGTGCCAGCAGCCCCCGGGCGGGGCTAAACAATGAGCAGTTCTTC